These T cell receptor beta chains were read from a single sample in a study of cytomegalovirus exposure and HLA in healthy donors. Assay used: immunoSEQ multiplex PCR; TCRdb lists only in-frame clones, some missing. The table includes 77,000 or so clones, 78% detected once. Input material: PBMCs. Receptor source: a middle-aged man in good health and CMV-seronegative. Both conserved end residues are part of each CDR3.

j_gene | v_gene | len | CDR3aa
TRBJ2-1 | TRBV4-1 | 17 | CASSQGLSGSSYNEQFF
TRBJ2-1 | TRBV7-2 | 16 | CASSLEPSGILNEQFF
TRBJ1-2 | TRBV6-6 | 13 | CASSAQGYYGYTF
TRBJ2-3 | TRBV19 | 17 | CASSIAQDRGITDTQYF
TRBJ2-3 | TRBV12-5 | 12 | CASGSRTDTQYF
TRBJ1-5 | TRBV7-9 | 15 | CASSLSGGSNQPQHF
TRBJ1-5 | TRBV5-5 | 15 | CASSLDRAEYQPQHF
TRBJ2-2 | TRBV19 | 15 | CASSWRQGSTGELFF
TRBJ2-3 | TRBV6-4 | 16 | CASSKSASGATDTQYF
TRBJ2-1 | TRBV6-6 | 14 | CASSPGLSYNEQFF
TRBJ2-3 | TRBV7-9 | 16 | CASGLGFLQGSDTQYF
TRBJ1-4 | TRBV4-1 | 16 | CASSENIQGQYEKLFF
TRBJ2-1 | TRBV28 | 13 | CASTGQTYNEQFF
TRBJ2-3 | TRBV6-5 | 15 | CASSPDRGYTDTQYF
TRBJ2-7 | TRBV5-8 | 15 | CASSLQGIPSSEQYF
TRBJ2-7 | TRBV7-2 | 16 | CASSLDDLAGGFEQYF
TRBJ2-1 | TRBV28 | 15 | CASSLRQKSHNEQFF
TRBJ1-1 | TRBV6-1 | 13 | CASSDGKNTEAFF
TRBJ2-1 | TRBV27 | 14 | CASIMDRLDDEQFF
TRBJ2-1 | TRBV18 | 12 | CASSPGRGEQFF
TRBJ2-5 | TRBV5-5 | 16 | CASSSGLAGAQETQYF
TRBJ1-4 | TRBV7-9 | 14 | CASSLEGSGEKLFF
TRBJ2-2 | TRBV7-2 | 15 | CASSISGREAGELFF
TRBJ1-1 | TRBV18 | 14 | CASSPDRGRTEAFF